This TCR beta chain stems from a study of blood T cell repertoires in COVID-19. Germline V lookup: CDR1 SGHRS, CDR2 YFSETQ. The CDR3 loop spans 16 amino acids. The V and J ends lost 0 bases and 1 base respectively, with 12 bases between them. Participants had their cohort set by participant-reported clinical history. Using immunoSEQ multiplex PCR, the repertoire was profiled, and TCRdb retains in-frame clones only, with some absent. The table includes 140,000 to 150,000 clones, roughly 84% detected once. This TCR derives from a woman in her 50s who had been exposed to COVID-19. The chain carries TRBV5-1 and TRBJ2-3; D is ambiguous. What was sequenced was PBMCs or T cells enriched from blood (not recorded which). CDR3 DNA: TGCGCCAGCAGCTTGGCCCCGGCTAGTGGCACAGATACGCAGTATTTT. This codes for CASSLAPASGTDTQYF.